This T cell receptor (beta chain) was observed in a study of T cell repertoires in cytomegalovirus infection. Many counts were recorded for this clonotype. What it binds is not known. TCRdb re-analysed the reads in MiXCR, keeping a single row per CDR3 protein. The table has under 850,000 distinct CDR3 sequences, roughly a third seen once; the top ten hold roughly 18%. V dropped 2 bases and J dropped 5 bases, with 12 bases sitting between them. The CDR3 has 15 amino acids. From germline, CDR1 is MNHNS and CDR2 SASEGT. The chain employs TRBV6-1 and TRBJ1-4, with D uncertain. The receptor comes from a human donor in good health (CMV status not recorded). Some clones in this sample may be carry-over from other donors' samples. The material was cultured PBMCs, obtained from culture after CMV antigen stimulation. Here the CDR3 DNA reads TGTGCCAGCAGTGAATCGATGGCCTCAAATGAAAAACTGTTTTTT. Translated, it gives CASSESMASNEKLFF.